The 17 T cell receptor beta chains in this list originate from one sample, sequenced in a study of shared clonotypes between healthy human individuals (dated by TCRdb to about 2020). CD8 naive samples consisted of CD45RO-negative cells that were positively selected for CCR7, yielding a CD45RA+CCR7+ population without TemRA cells. Library construction relied on the immunoSEQ multiplex PCR assay. TCRdb mirrors the immuneACCESS table, restricted to in-frame sequences. Some clones are absent from its copies; in checked studies, under half trace to an unresolved V gene, and the reason for the others is unknown. A total of around 1,900,000 clones appear in this sample, approximately 92% of them only once. The leading ten clones occupy around 1.7% of the sample. Material for sequencing was naive CD8+ T cells from PBMCs. Explained via the paper, the cell subset or site label denotes: CD45RA+CCR7+. The receptors originated from a man younger than 35 in good health. Some clones in this sample may be carry-over from other donors' samples.

This chain uses TRBV5-1 with TRBJ1-1; 7 positions match TRBD1. The J segment lost 3 bases and the V segment lost 7 bases, leaving 9 bases of the junction unmatched. Germline values: CDR1 SGHRS, CDR2 YFSETQ. CDR3 length: 14 amino acids. The CDR3 DNA follows: TGCGCCAGCGGGGGCGACAGGGAGGACACTGAAGCTTTCTTT. Translated, it gives CASGGDREDTEAFF.

This chain's CDR3 is CASSQSRGRSTDTQYF. The CDR3 DNA reads as TGCGCCAGCAGTCAATCGCGAGGGAGGTCGACAGATACGCAGTATTTT. The V and J genes are TRBV23-1 and TRBJ2-3; D is perhaps TRBD2 (6 bases). TRBV23-1 is classed as an ORF, of uncertain function. The CDR3 is 16 amino acids. Deletions cut 0 bases from V and 3 bases from J, with 13 bases between.

This clone was detected a few times. The genes are TRBV2 and TRBJ1-5; no firm D call. CDR1 is SNHLY and CDR2 is FYNNEI in the germline V gene. Trimming left V 8 bases short and J 4 bases short, with 9 bases between. The CDR3 runs to 12 residues. The CDR3 is CASASGNQPQHF. In DNA, the CDR3 is TGTGCCAGCGCGTCCGGAAATCAGCCCCAGCATTTT.

The V and J genes are TRBV9 and TRBJ2-1; D tentatively reads TRBD1 or TRBD2 (6 bases each). The CDR3 loop spans 16 amino acids. Germline V gene lookup returns CDR1 SGDLS and CDR2 YYNGEE. V was trimmed by 1 base and J by 4 bases, leaving 15 bases between them. Written as DNA, the CDR3 is TGTGCCAGCAGCGTATCCAGCGGAGGGGGGTACAATGAGCAGTTCTTC. It yields the protein CASSVSSGGGYNEQFF. The full variable domain, completed using reference TRBV9 and TRBJ2-1, is DSGVTQTPKHLITATGQRVTLRCSPRSGDLSVYWYQQSLDQGLQFLIQYYNGEERAKGNILERFSAQQFPDLHSELNLSSLELGDSALYFCASSVSSGGGYNEQFFGPGTRLTVL.

This sequence joins TRBV27 and TRBJ2-1; 11 nucleotides line up with TRBD1. With V trimmed by 10 bases and J by 6 bases, 5 bases remained unmatched. This CDR3 region has 13 residues. CDR1 and CDR2 (germline): MNHEY, SMNVEV (reference sequence). The CDR3 loop is CAIQGTGGNEQFF. Here the CDR3 DNA reads TGTGCCATCCAAGGGACAGGGGGCAATGAGCAGTTCTTC.

This clone has only one observation. V and J are TRBV4-1 and TRBJ1-4; 8 bases map to TRBD1. Germline CDR1 is MGHRA and CDR2 is YSYEKL. V dropped 3 bases and J dropped 6; count of bases not matched to a gene: 12. This CDR3 is 17 amino acids long. Here the CDR3 reads CASSQTLPGGADEKLFF. CDR3 sequence (DNA): TGCGCCAGCAGCCAGACCCTTCCAGGGGGCGCGGATGAAAAACTGTTTTTT.

This clone was found a few times. The chain uses TRBV10-3 and TRBJ1-1, with 7 bases that match TRBD1. Trimming removed 6 bases from V and 3 bases from J; junction bases left unmatched: 4. CDR1 ENHRY and CDR2 SYGVKD come from the germline V gene. The CDR3 loop spans 13 amino acids. The chain's CDR3 is CAIRDRKDTEAFF. Written as DNA, the CDR3 is TGTGCCATCAGGGACAGGAAAGACACTGAAGCTTTCTTT.

J is TRBJ2-7 and V is TRBV15; D gene ambiguous. The CDR3 length is 15 residues. Trimming pared 0 bases from V and 6 bases from J, leaving 15 bases between. Germline CDR1 reads LNHNV; CDR2 reads YYDKDF (reference sequence). CDR3 in DNA: TGTGCCACCAGCAGAGATCAAGGCCTCACCGGCGAGCAGTACTTC. Amino acids: CATSRDQGLTGEQYF.

The genes are TRBV2 and TRBJ2-5; 7 bases line up with TRBD1. The V segment lost 3 bases and the J segment 4 bases; nucleotides outside the gene matches: 11. CDR1 and CDR2 from the germline V gene are SNHLY and FYNNEI. This CDR3 has 16 amino acids. CDR3 region: CASSEHGDRVRETQYF. The CDR3 region has the DNA TGTGCCAGCAGTGAGCACGGAGACAGGGTGAGAGAGACCCAGTACTTC.

Comment on this clone: Other DNA sequences in the same sample also yield this CDR3. The chain recombines TRBV9 with TRBJ2-1, with D unresolved. The CDR3 covers 14 residues. The V end was cut by 0 bases, the J end by 4 bases, with 8 bases between. Germline V lookup: CDR1 SGDLS, CDR2 YYNGEE. CDR3 sequence reads: CASSVDDGYNEQFF. Here the CDR3 DNA reads TGTGCCAGCAGCGTAGATGACGGATACAATGAGCAGTTCTTC.

The V gene is TRBV9, the J gene TRBJ2-7; 8 bases are a match to TRBD2. The V gene's germline CDR1 is SGDLS and CDR2 YYNGEE. V dropped 4 bases and J dropped 5; count of bases not matched to a gene: 8. The CDR3 loop spans 14 amino acids. The CDR3: CASSLSGSIDEQYF. As DNA, the CDR3 is TGTGCCAGCAGCTTAAGCGGGAGTATCGACGAGCAGTACTTC. The full variable domain, completed using reference TRBV9 and TRBJ2-7, is DSGVTQTPKHLITATGQRVTLRCSPRSGDLSVYWYQQSLDQGLQFLIQYYNGEERAKGNILERFSAQQFPDLHSELNLSSLELGDSALYFCASSLSGSIDEQYFGPGTRLTVT.

The chain combines TRBV7-2 with TRBJ2-2, with 10 positions matching TRBD1. The germline gives CDR1 SGHTA, CDR2 FQGNSA. Unmatched junction bases numbered 5, after V lost 4 bases and J lost 3 bases. The CDR3 runs to 16 residues. The CDR3 DNA is TGTGCCAGCAGCTCCCGGGACAGGGGTTACACCGGGGAGCTGTTTTTT. Amino acids: CASSSRDRGYTGELFF.

About this clone: A read error may be the cause here, since a much bigger clone is one base away. V usage is TRBV5-4 and J usage is TRBJ2-1; TRBD2 aligns across 7 bases. CDR3 size: 14 residues. The V gene end was trimmed by 2 bases and the J gene end by 5 bases; junction bases not matched to a gene: 4. Germline CDR1 reads SGHNT; CDR2 reads YYREEE (reference sequence). Written as DNA, the CDR3 is TGTGCCAGCAGCTTCCTAGCGGATAACAATGAGCAGTTCTTC. It codes for CASSFLADNNEQFF.

The V call is TRBV7-9, the J call TRBJ2-7; a possible D gene is TRBD1 (6 bases). The germline gives CDR1 SEHNR, CDR2 FQNEAQ (reference sequence). The V gene lost 3 bases and the J gene lost 5 bases, with 14 bases spanning the gap. This CDR3 has 14 residues. The CDR3 DNA reads TGTGCCAGCAGCTTGGGGGCCGGTGGGGACGAGCAGTACTTC. Amino acid sequence: CASSLGAGGDEQYF. The entire variable domain, with the rest obtained from reference TRBV7-9 and TRBJ2-7, is as follows: DTGVSQNPRHKITKRGQNVTFRCDPISEHNRLYWYRQTLGQGPEFLTYFQNEAQLEKSRLLSDRFSAERPKGSFSTLEIQRTEQGDSAMYLCASSLGAGGDEQYFGPGTRLTVT.

This chain joins TRBV9 and TRBJ2-5, with TRBD2 matching 8 bases. The J call may be faulty, since TRBJ2-7 better matches the DNA end. The CDR3 has 13 amino acids. Germline V gene data show CDR1 as SGDLS and CDR2 as YYNGEE. CDR3 sequence (DNA): TGTGCCAGCAGCCCAACGACTAGCGACGAGCAGTACTTC. It specifies CASSPTTSDEQYF.

The chain links TRBV7-9 to TRBJ2-5; a weak D match, TRBD1 (6 bases). Germline V gives CDR1 SEHNR, CDR2 FQNEAQ (reference sequence). V lost 5 bases and J 2 bases, leaving 15 bases between the germline ends. This CDR3 has 15 amino acids. CDR3 nucleotide sequence: TGTGCCAGCAGCCCGGTTGGGACACCTCAAGAGACCCAGTACTTC. Its translation: CASSPVGTPQETQYF.

The chain links TRBV28 to TRBJ2-1; D unresolved. Germline V lookup: CDR1 MDHEN, CDR2 SYDVKM. This CDR3 region has 13 residues. V dropped 6 bases and J dropped 5 bases, with 11 bases sitting between them. CDR3 protein: CASSLSQDNEQFF. The CDR3 DNA sequence: TGTGCCAGCAGCCTCAGTCAAGACAATGAGCAGTTCTTC. The full variable domain, completed using reference TRBV28 and TRBJ2-1, is DVKVTQSSRYLVKRTGEKVFLECVQDMDHENMFWYRQDPGLGLRLIYFSYDVKMKEKGDIPEGYSVSREKKERFSLILESASTNQTSMYLCASSLSQDNEQFFGPGTRLTVL.